The 16 T cell receptor beta chains listed next were all sequenced from one sample in a study of cytomegalovirus exposure and HLA in healthy donors. Primers: 60 Vbeta forward and 13 Jbeta reverse. The protocol was immunoSEQ multiplex PCR, while the TCRdb copy is restricted to in-frame clones and leaves out a portion. The sample holds 150,000 to 200,000 clones, approximately 80% seen once. Source material: PBMCs. All receptors come from a girl between 5 and 17 years old in good health and CMV-seropositive.

The chain joins TRBV6-1 to TRBJ1-4; D remains ambiguous. The germline V gene encodes CDR1 MNHNS and CDR2 SASEGT. This CDR3 is 15 amino acids long. The germline V and J ends were trimmed by 6 bases and 10 bases, with 21 bases remaining between them. This CDR3 reads CASSLEASFGAKLFF. CDR3 DNA: TGTGCCAGCAGCCTAGAGGCATCTTTCGGTGCAAAACTGTTTTTT.

There are a few counts of this clone. The J gene is TRBJ2-5, the V gene TRBV10-3; 8 bases align to TRBD1. Unmatched junction bases numbered 9, after V lost 6 bases and J lost 3 bases. This CDR3 has 15 residues. Germline V gives CDR1 ENHRY, CDR2 SYGVKD. CDR3: CAIRDRQGNEETQYF. The CDR3 DNA is TGTGCCATCAGGGATAGACAGGGGAACGAAGAGACCCAGTACTTC.

The rearrangement joins TRBV7-9 to TRBJ1-2; D perhaps matches TRBD1 (6 bases). The CDR3 runs 14 residues. CDR1 SEHNR and CDR2 FQNEAQ come from the germline V gene (reference sequence). With 3 bases removed from V and 3 bases from J, the gap between germline ends came to 11 bases. The CDR3 nucleotides read TGTGCCAGCAGCTTCCCAGGGGTTGACTATGGCTACACCTTC. Its protein product is CASSFPGVDYGYTF. Supplemented by reference TRBV7-9 and TRBJ1-2, the full variable domain reads DTGVSQNPRHKITKRGQNVTFRCDPISEHNRLYWYRQTLGQGPEFLTYFQNEAQLEKSRLLSDRFSAERPKGSFSTLEIQRTEQGDSAMYLCASSFPGVDYGYTFGSGTRLTVV.

The chain is built from TRBV30 and TRBJ1-3; perhaps TRBD2 as D (5 bases). TRBJ2-2 matches the DNA end more closely, so the J call is doubtful. The length of the CDR3 is 12 residues. Germline V gene lookup returns CDR1 GTSNPN and CDR2 SVGIG (reference sequence). CDR3 DNA: TGTGCCTGGGGTCTGGGAGCCCGGGAGCTGTTTTTT. Translated, it gives CAWGLGARELFF.

V usage is TRBV29-1 and J usage is TRBJ2-3, with 8 bases matching TRBD1. The trim removed 6 bases at V and 3 bases at J, leaving 5 bases unmatched. This CDR3 region has 13 residues. From germline, CDR1 is SQVTM and CDR2 ANQGSEA. The CDR3, as DNA: TGCAGCGTGTGGACAGGGCAGACAGATACGCAGTATTTT. Its protein is CSVWTGQTDTQYF.

This chain uses TRBV13 with TRBJ2-3; TRBD2 agrees at 8 bases. Germline lookup yields CDR1 PRHDT and CDR2 FYEKMQ (reference sequence). V trimming: 1 base; J trimming: 4 bases; junction bases outside the gene matches: 4. The CDR3 totals 15 residues. The CDR3 spells CASSLEASGPDTQYF. The CDR3 DNA sequence: TGTGCCAGCAGCTTAGAGGCTAGCGGGCCAGATACGCAGTATTTT. The full variable domain, in which reference TRBV13 and TRBJ2-3 provide the parts outside the CDR3, is AAGVIQSPRHLIKEKRETATLKCYPIPRHDTVYWYQQGPGQDPQFLISFYEKMQSDKGSIPDRFSAQQFSDYHSELNMSSLELGDSALYFCASSLEASGPDTQYFGPGTRLTVL.

The chain has TRBV5-1 and TRBJ1-1; no reliable D call. V dropped 5 bases and J dropped 0 bases, with 8 bases sitting between them. The CDR3 has 13 residues. Looked up from germline, CDR1 is SGHRS and CDR2 is YFSETQ. The CDR3 loop is CASRTGVNTEAFF. In DNA form, the CDR3 reads TGCGCCAGCAGGACCGGAGTGAACACTGAAGCTTTCTTT.

This sequence joins TRBV5-4 and TRBJ2-5, with 7 bases fitting TRBD2. Trimming removed 5 bases from V and 8 bases from J; junction bases left unmatched: 15. This CDR3 comprises 15 residues. Germline CDR1 and CDR2: SGHNT and YYREEE (reference sequence). The CDR3 DNA follows: TGTGCCAGCAGGCCCGATGCCGGCGGGAGAGGCACCCAGTACTTC. Amino acids: CASRPDAGGRGTQYF.

This rearrangement joins TRBV6-6 to TRBJ1-2; D may be TRBD1 (6 bases). Looked up from germline, CDR1 is MNHNY and CDR2 is SVGAGI (reference sequence). Trimming removed 3 bases at V and 8 bases at J, with 13 bases between. CDR3 size: 13 residues. CDR3 sequence: CASSYTTGQGYTF. CDR3 bases: TGTGCCAGCAGTTATACCACAGGGCAGGGCTACACCTTC.

This CDR3 is CASSRLGTGYYGYTF. Here the CDR3 DNA reads TGTGCCAGCAGTCGCCTGGGGACAGGGTACTATGGCTACACCTTC. The chain couples TRBV6-5 to TRBJ1-2, with 9 nucleotides matching TRBD1. CDR1 and CDR2 from the germline V gene are MNHEY and SVGAGI. V gave up 5 bases and J gave up 3 bases; unmatched junction bases: 7. The CDR3 runs to 15 residues.

The chain carries TRBV5-8 and TRBJ2-5; TRBD1 matches at 8 bases. The CDR3 has 16 residues. V gave up 1 base and J gave up 3 bases; unmatched junction bases: 8. CDR1 is SGHTS and CDR2 is YDEGEE in the germline V gene. The chain's CDR3 is CASSLPWTGHKETQYF. CDR3 in DNA: TGTGCCAGCAGCTTGCCATGGACAGGGCATAAAGAGACCCAGTACTTC.

V is TRBV2 and J is TRBJ1-4; D gene uncertain. Germline CDR1 is SNHLY and CDR2 is FYNNEI. The CDR3 runs to 14 residues. Trimming cost V 4 bases and J 0 bases, with 6 bases left between them. In nucleotides, the CDR3 is TGTGCCAGCAGTGTCCCTGCAACTAATGAAAAACTGTTTTTT. Its translation: CASSVPATNEKLFF.

In its sample, this clone was seen once. V is TRBV28 and J is TRBJ2-3; D is uncertain. The CDR3 contains 14 residues. Germline values: CDR1 MDHEN, CDR2 SYDVKM. V shed 3 bases and J shed 2 bases, with 9 bases lying between them. CDR3 bases: TGTGCCAGCAGTTTCCTAGATTTCACAGATACGCAGTATTTT. Protein: CASSFLDFTDTQYF.

This sequence joins TRBV4-2 and TRBJ2-1, with D maybe TRBD2 (5 bases). The CDR3 consists of 17 residues. V shed 4 bases and J shed 0 bases, with 16 bases lying between them. The germline gives CDR1 LGHNA, CDR2 YNFKEQ. The CDR3 coding sequence is TGTGCCAGCAGCCTGAATGAGGGAACTAGCTCCTACAATGAGCAGTTCTTC. It specifies CASSLNEGTSSYNEQFF.

V is TRBV19 and J is TRBJ2-1, with D perhaps matching TRBD1 (5 bases). This CDR3 is built from 15 residues. CDR1 and CDR2 from the germline V gene are LNHDA and SQIVND (reference sequence). Trimming stripped 6 bases from V and 0 bases from J, with 12 bases between. In DNA, the CDR3 is TGTGCCAGTAGGGTTGCAGGGCTCTCCTACAATGAGCAGTTCTTC. Translating gives CASRVAGLSYNEQFF.

The rearrangement joins TRBV7-8 to TRBJ1-2; maybe TRBD1 (6 bases). Germline V gene sequence: CDR1 SGHVS, CDR2 FQNEAQ. V lost 2 bases and J 6 bases, leaving 25 bases between the germline ends. The CDR3 has 18 amino acids. CDR3 sequence (DNA): TGTGCCAGCAGCTTATTTATTGTGGGGGCATCTTTCGGTCATGGCTACACCTTC. Protein sequence: CASSLFIVGASFGHGYTF.